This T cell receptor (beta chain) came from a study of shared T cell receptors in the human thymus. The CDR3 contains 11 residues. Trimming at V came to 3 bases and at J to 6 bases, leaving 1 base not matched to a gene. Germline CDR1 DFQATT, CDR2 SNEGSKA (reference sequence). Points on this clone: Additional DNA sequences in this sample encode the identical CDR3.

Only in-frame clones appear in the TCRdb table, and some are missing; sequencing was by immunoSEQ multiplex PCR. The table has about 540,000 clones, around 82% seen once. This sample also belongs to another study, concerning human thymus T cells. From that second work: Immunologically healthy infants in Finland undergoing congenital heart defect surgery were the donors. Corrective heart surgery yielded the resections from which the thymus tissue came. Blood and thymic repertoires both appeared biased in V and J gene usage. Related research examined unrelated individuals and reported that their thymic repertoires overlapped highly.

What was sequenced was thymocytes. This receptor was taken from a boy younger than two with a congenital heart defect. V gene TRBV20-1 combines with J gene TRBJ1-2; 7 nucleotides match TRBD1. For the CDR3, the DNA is TGCAGTGCTAGCACAGGGGATGGCTACACCTTC. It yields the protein CSASTGDGYTF.